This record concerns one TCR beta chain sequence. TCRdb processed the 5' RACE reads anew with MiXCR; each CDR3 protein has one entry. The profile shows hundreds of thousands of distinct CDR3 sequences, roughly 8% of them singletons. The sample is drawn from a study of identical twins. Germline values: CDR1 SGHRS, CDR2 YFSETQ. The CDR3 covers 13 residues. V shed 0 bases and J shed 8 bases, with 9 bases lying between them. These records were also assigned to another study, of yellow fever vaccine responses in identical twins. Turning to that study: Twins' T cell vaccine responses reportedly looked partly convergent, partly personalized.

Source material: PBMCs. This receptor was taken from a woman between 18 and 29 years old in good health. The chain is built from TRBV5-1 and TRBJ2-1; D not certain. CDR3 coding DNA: TGCGCCAGCAGCTTGGACGCCCTGTATGAGCAGTTCTTC. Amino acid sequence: CASSLDALYEQFF.